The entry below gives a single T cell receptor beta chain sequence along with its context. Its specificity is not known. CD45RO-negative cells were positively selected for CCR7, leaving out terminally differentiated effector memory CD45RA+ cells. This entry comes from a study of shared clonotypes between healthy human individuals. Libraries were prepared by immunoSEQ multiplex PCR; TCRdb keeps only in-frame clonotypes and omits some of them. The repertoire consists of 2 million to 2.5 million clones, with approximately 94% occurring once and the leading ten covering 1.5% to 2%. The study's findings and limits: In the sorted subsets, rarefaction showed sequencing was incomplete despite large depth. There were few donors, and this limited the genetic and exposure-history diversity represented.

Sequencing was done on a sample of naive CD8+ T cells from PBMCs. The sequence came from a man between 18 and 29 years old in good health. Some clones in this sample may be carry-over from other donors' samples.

As DNA, the CDR3 is TGTGCCAGCAACCCGGACAGTATGAACACTGAAGCTTTCTTT. Translating it yields CASNPDSMNTEAFF. The genes are TRBV6-1 and TRBJ1-1; D might be TRBD1 (6 bases). The ends were cut back, 7 bases at V and 0 bases at J, with 12 bases in the middle. In germline, CDR1 is MNHNS, CDR2 SASEGT. This CDR3 is 14 amino acids long.